What follows is one TCR beta chain and its context. The antigen is not known. These data are taken from a study of blood T cells in healthy people across ages. Study results and caveats: A greater number of naive CD4+ cells and higher diversity distinguished long-lived donors from aged donors.

V was clipped by 5 bases and J by 2 bases, with 15 bases between them. The V gene's germline CDR1 is SGHTA and CDR2 FQGNSA. CDR3 size: 16 residues. The use of a sample-barcoded 5' primer and a J-beta primer mix characterized a second PCR of about 7 to 12 cycles. Every cDNA was tagged by a template-switch adaptor with 12 random nucleotides. Using its own MiXCR run on the 5' RACE reads, TCRdb lists one record per CDR3 protein. The sample has fewer than 900,000 distinct CDR3 sequences, 43% seen once. The gene calls are TRBV7-2 and TRBJ2-2; maybe TRBD1 (5 bases). The clonotype comes from an older woman in good health. The sequenced material came from blood. The DNA of the CDR3 is TGTGCCAGCAGCATTCCACAGGTTACCAACACCGGGGAGCTGTTTTTT. This gives the protein CASSIPQVTNTGELFF.